One and the same sample provided the 28 T cell receptor beta chains below, sequenced in a study of T cell responses to AZD1222 COVID-19 vaccine. Method: immunoSEQ multiplex PCR; TCRdb's copy keeps in-frame clones and lacks some. This sample has roughly 150,000 clones, with about 93% found just once. The sample consisted of peripheral blood, taken 28 days after the second AZD1222 dose. All receptors come from an adult who received the AZD1222 COVID-19 vaccine.

V usage is TRBV19 and J usage is TRBJ1-5, with 7 positions matching TRBD1. V was clipped by 3 bases and J by 4 bases; unmatched bases: 3. Germline assignment: CDR1 LNHDA and CDR2 SQIVND (reference sequence). This CDR3 is 14 amino acids long. Written as DNA, the CDR3 is TGTGCCAGTAGTATCCTGACAGGGAATCAGCCCCAGCATTTT. It codes for CASSILTGNQPQHF.

This rearrangement joins TRBV11-3 to TRBJ1-1; 7 nucleotides match TRBD1. Germline V gene data show CDR1 as SGHNT and CDR2 as YENEEA. The CDR3 extends over 12 amino acids. Trimming at V came to 4 bases and at J to 10 bases, leaving 6 bases not matched to a gene. The CDR3 DNA sequence: TGTGCCAGCAGCTCAGGGGGGTTCGGAGCTTTCTTT. It specifies CASSSGGFGAFF. Looking up the rest from reference TRBV11-3 and TRBJ1-1 gives the full variable domain: EAGVVQSPRYKIIEKKQPVAFWCNPISGHNTLYWYLQNLGQGPELLIRYENEEAVDDSQLPKDRFSAERLKGVDSTLKIQPAELGDSAVYLCASSSGGFGAFFGQGTRLTVV.

The CDR3: CASSPAGPSAKNIQYF. As DNA, the CDR3 is TGCGCCAGCAGCCCCGCGGGGCCGTCGGCCAAAAACATTCAGTACTTC. This sequence joins TRBV5-1 and TRBJ2-4; perhaps TRBD2 as D (6 bases). Germline V gene lookup returns CDR1 SGHRS and CDR2 YFSETQ. Trimming took off 4 bases at V and 1 base at J, with 15 bases between the two ends. The CDR3 runs 16 residues. The entire variable domain, with the rest obtained from reference TRBV5-1 and TRBJ2-4, is as follows: KAGVTQTPRYLIKTRGQQVTLSCSPISGHRSVSWYQQTPGQGLQFLFEYFSETQRNKGNFPGRFSGRQFSNSRSEMNVSTLELGDSALYLCASSPAGPSAKNIQYFGAGTRLSVL.

The chain employs TRBV6-5 and TRBJ1-2; the match to TRBD1 covers 8 bases. With V trimmed by 7 bases and J by 4 bases, 8 bases remained unmatched. The CDR3 runs 14 residues. Germline V gives CDR1 MNHEY, CDR2 SVGAGI. CDR3 residues: CASTDQQGGYGYTF. As DNA, the CDR3 is TGTGCCAGCACCGATCAACAGGGGGGCTATGGCTACACCTTC.

The chain couples TRBV5-1 to TRBJ1-1; a possible D gene is TRBD1 (5 bases). V was cut by 0 bases and J by 5 bases, with 11 bases left in between. Germline V gene lookup returns CDR1 SGHRS and CDR2 YFSETQ. CDR3 length: 14 residues. The CDR3 bases are TGCGCCAGCAGCTTGGACAGGTCAAGGACTGAAGCTTTCTTT. Amino acid sequence: CASSLDRSRTEAFF.

The chain uses TRBV6-6 and TRBJ2-1; D uncertain. Germline-derived CDR1 and CDR2 are MNHNY and SVGAGI (reference sequence). V dropped 6 bases and J dropped 0 bases, with 12 bases sitting between them. This CDR3 has 15 residues. The CDR3 DNA follows: TGTGCCAGCAGGCAGACCGAAAGCTCCTACAATGAGCAGTTCTTC. Translating gives CASRQTESSYNEQFF.

The rearrangement uses TRBV30 and TRBJ2-7; 7 bases match TRBD1. Germline V gives CDR1 GTSNPN, CDR2 SVGIG (reference sequence). The CDR3 has 13 residues. The junction had 3 bases not matched to a gene; V was cut back by 0 bases and J by 4 bases. Here the CDR3 DNA reads TGTGCCTGGAGTGTACAGGGGAGATACGAGCAGTACTTC. This sequence encodes CAWSVQGRYEQYF.

The CDR3 protein is CASSPPGRSNIQYF. The CDR3 DNA follows: TGTGCCAGCTCACCACCGGGCAGATCAAACATTCAGTACTTC. This chain uses TRBV18 with TRBJ2-4; no definite D call. The CDR3 length is 14 residues. V lost 0 bases to trimming and J lost 6 bases, with 9 bases between them. CDR1 KGHSH and CDR2 LQKENI come from the germline V gene.

J is TRBJ2-5 and V is TRBV28; D is perhaps TRBD1 (5 bases). The CDR3 covers 14 residues. Trimming stripped 3 bases from V and 4 bases from J, with 12 bases between. CDR1 is MDHEN, CDR2 SYDVKM, per germline. This CDR3 is CASSFLRQGETQYF. CDR3 coding DNA: TGTGCCAGCAGTTTCCTCCGCCAGGGAGAGACCCAGTACTTC.

The rearrangement links TRBV6-5 to TRBJ1-3; D may be TRBD1 (5 bases). Germline CDR1 MNHEY, CDR2 SVGAGI. This CDR3 is 15 amino acids long. The V end was cut by 2 bases, the J end by 3 bases, with 11 bases between. CDR3 amino acids: CASSYQGSFGNTIYF. CDR3 coding DNA: TGTGCCAGCAGTTACCAGGGATCCTTTGGAAACACCATATATTTT.

This clone was counted a few times. The chain has TRBV9 and TRBJ1-1, with TRBD1 as a possible D gene (6 bases). The CDR3 runs to 14 residues. V gave up 4 bases and J gave up 0 bases, with 10 bases separating them. Germline CDR1 is SGDLS and CDR2 is YYNGEE. The CDR3: CASSNTGLNTEAFF. The CDR3 nucleotides are TGTGCCAGCAGCAATACAGGGTTGAACACTGAAGCTTTCTTT.

The chain combines TRBV7-2 with TRBJ1-1; D is ambiguous. The CDR3 sequence is 14 residues long. Germline values: CDR1 SGHTA, CDR2 FQGNSA. V shed 5 bases and J shed 1 base, with 11 bases lying between them. CDR3 sequence (DNA): TGTGCCAGCAGCCCGATTCTCGGGAACACTGAAGCTTTCTTT. This encodes CASSPILGNTEAFF.

The chain joins TRBV7-2 to TRBJ2-3; 8 bases fit TRBD1. The CDR3 has 14 residues. The V segment lost 2 bases and the J segment 6 bases; nucleotides outside the gene matches: 4. Germline V lookup: CDR1 SGHTA, CDR2 FQGNSA. The CDR3 nucleotides read TGTGCCAGCAGCTTACCCAGGGGGCTCGATACGCAGTATTTT. This translates into CASSLPRGLDTQYF. The full variable domain, in which reference TRBV7-2 and TRBJ2-3 provide the parts outside the CDR3, is GAGVSQSPSNKVTEKGKDVELRCDPISGHTALYWYRQSLGQGLEFLIYFQGNSAPDKSGLPSDRFSAERTGGSVSTLTIQRTQQEDSAVYLCASSLPRGLDTQYFGPGTRLTVL.

The V gene is TRBV12-3 or TRBV12-4, the J gene TRBJ2-5; no firm D call. Trimming took off 2 bases at V and 10 bases at J, with 11 bases between the two ends. This CDR3 spans 12 amino acids. The CDR3 is CASSLLGDDQYF. The CDR3 nucleotides are TGTGCCAGCAGTTTATTAGGAGACGACCAGTACTTC.

The genes are TRBV2 and TRBJ1-2, with 7 positions matching TRBD1. Germline CDR1 reads SNHLY; CDR2 reads FYNNEI. This CDR3 comprises 14 residues. V shed 8 bases and J 6 bases; nucleotides not matched to a gene: 12. The CDR3 nucleotides read TGTGCCAGCTATGAGAGCGGGACAGACCATGGCTACACCTTC. Its protein is CASYESGTDHGYTF.

V usage is TRBV20-1 and J usage is TRBJ2-5; D remains unclear. V was clipped by 6 bases and J by 6 bases, with 8 bases between them. CDR1 is DFQATT and CDR2 is SNEGSKA in the germline V gene (reference sequence). CDR3 length equals 10 residues. The CDR3 DNA reads TGCAGTGCGGCCGAAAAGACCCAGTACTTC. It is translated as CSAAEKTQYF.

This chain uses TRBV24-1 with TRBJ2-1; D remains ambiguous. The CDR3 consists of 13 residues. Germline V lookup: CDR1 KGHDR, CDR2 SFDVKD. The V end lost 2 bases, the J end lost 8 bases, and 9 bases lay between the germline ends. The CDR3 DNA reads as TGTGCCACCAGTGATTGGGCTTTCGATGAGCAGTTCTTC. Protein: CATSDWAFDEQFF.

The chain links TRBV5-8 to TRBJ1-2; the D gene is possibly TRBD1 (6 bases). The V gene lost 0 bases and the J gene lost 5 bases, with 14 bases spanning the gap. Germline V CDR1 and CDR2: SGHTS, YDEGEE. The CDR3 consists of 15 residues. The chain's CDR3 is CASSLGGAQGYGYTF. The DNA of the CDR3 is TGTGCCAGCAGCTTGGGGGGGGCCCAGGGATATGGCTACACCTTC.

The chain employs TRBV6-1 and TRBJ1-5; D is unclear. The CDR3 is 11 amino acids. CDR1 and CDR2 (germline): MNHNS, SASEGT. The ends were cut back, 2 bases at V and 6 bases at J, with 2 bases in the middle. DNA for the CDR3: TGTGCCAGCAGTGAAAGTCAGCCCCAGCATTTT. Translated: CASSESQPQHF.

The chain carries TRBV13 and TRBJ1-4; 7 bases are shared with TRBD1. The CDR3 has 13 residues. The V segment lost 5 bases and the J segment 8 bases; nucleotides outside the gene matches: 5. Germline lookup yields CDR1 PRHDT and CDR2 FYEKMQ (reference sequence). CDR3 amino acids: CASSHDRDEKLFF. Here the CDR3 DNA reads TGTGCCAGCAGCCACGACAGGGACGAAAAACTGTTTTTT.

The V gene is TRBV15, the J gene TRBJ1-6, with D perhaps matching TRBD1 (6 bases). This CDR3 comprises 16 residues. V lost 5 bases and J 7 bases, leaving 18 bases between the germline ends. Looked up from germline, CDR1 is LNHNV and CDR2 is YYDKDF (reference sequence). The CDR3 sequence: CATSPLVVDRNSPLHF. The CDR3 DNA follows: TGTGCCACCAGCCCCTTAGTAGTTGACAGGAATTCACCCCTCCACTTT.

The chain links TRBV19 to TRBJ1-3, with TRBD1 matching 8 bases. This CDR3 contains 14 residues. The germline V gene has CDR1 LNHDA and CDR2 SQIVND (reference sequence). With V trimmed by 6 bases and J by 4 bases, 5 bases remained unmatched. The CDR3 loop is CASSPGTGGNTIYF. In DNA, the CDR3 is TGTGCCAGTAGCCCCGGGACAGGAGGAAACACCATATATTTT.

The chain couples TRBV2 to TRBJ1-6; D gene uncertain. There are 17 residues in the CDR3. Per germline, CDR1 SNHLY and CDR2 FYNNEI. V was trimmed by 2 bases and J by 0 bases, leaving 11 bases between them. The CDR3 DNA sequence: TGTGCCAGCAGTGAATCTCCGAGGAGCTCCTATAATTCACCCCTCCACTTT. Amino acids: CASSESPRSSYNSPLHF.

V is TRBV7-2 and J is TRBJ2-1; no definite D call. The CDR3 totals 10 residues. Deletions cut 5 bases from V and 8 bases from J, with 4 bases between. From germline, CDR1 is SGHTA and CDR2 FQGNSA. CDR3 sequence: CASSLYEQFF. CDR3 bases: TGTGCCAGCAGCCTATATGAGCAGTTCTTC.

The chain combines TRBV30 with TRBJ1-1; unclear D gene. Per the germline V gene, CDR1 is GTSNPN and CDR2 is SVGIG (reference sequence). CDR3 size: 11 residues. CDR3 sequence: CASDGYTEAFF. The DNA of the CDR3 is TGTGCTTCGGACGGTTACACTGAAGCTTTCTTT.

The CDR3 DNA follows: TGCGCCAGCAGCTTGGGACTCACCGGAAACACCATATATTTT. Its translation: CASSLGLTGNTIYF. V is TRBV5-1 and J is TRBJ1-3; D gene ambiguous. Trimming stripped 0 bases from V and 4 bases from J, with 8 bases between. In germline, CDR1 is SGHRS, CDR2 YFSETQ. This CDR3 is built from 14 residues. Based on the CDR3 plus reference TRBV5-1 and TRBJ1-3, the full variable domain is KAGVTQTPRYLIKTRGQQVTLSCSPISGHRSVSWYQQTPGQGLQFLFEYFSETQRNKGNFPGRFSGRQFSNSRSEMNVSTLELGDSALYLCASSLGLTGNTIYFGEGSWLTVV.

V is TRBV27 and J is TRBJ2-1; 7 nucleotides line up with TRBD1. This CDR3 comprises 17 residues. With 6 bases clipped from V and 0 bases from J, the junction kept 11 bases outside the gene matches. From germline, CDR1 is MNHEY and CDR2 SMNVEV (reference sequence). This CDR3 reads CASRNPRGTSSYNEQFF. The CDR3 nucleotides are TGTGCCAGCAGAAATCCCAGGGGGACAAGCTCCTACAATGAGCAGTTCTTC.

V usage is TRBV2 and J usage is TRBJ1-5, with TRBD1 as a possible D gene (5 bases). The CDR3 contains 15 residues. CDR1 and CDR2 from the germline V gene are SNHLY and FYNNEI. V was clipped by 4 bases and J by 0 bases, with 10 bases between them. The CDR3 protein is CASSAGLDSNQPQHF. CDR3 sequence (DNA): TGTGCCAGCAGTGCAGGGTTGGATAGCAATCAGCCCCAGCATTTT.